The 18 T cell receptor beta chains reported below all come from one sample, sequenced in a study of cytomegalovirus exposure and HLA in healthy donors. The PCR used 60 Vbeta and 13 Jbeta primers. Repertoires were generated with immunoSEQ multiplex PCR, while TCRdb's copy carries only in-frame clones and drops some. The top ten hold 2.5% to 3.5% of the sample, which has 200,000 to 250,000 clones, approximately 85% seen once. The sequenced sample was PBMCs. These receptors all stem from a woman aged 40 to 50 in good health and CMV-seronegative.

This clone was found a few times. This rearrangement joins TRBV7-3 to TRBJ2-2; D is possibly TRBD1 (7 bases). Germline CDR1 is SGHTA and CDR2 is FQGTGA. This CDR3 comprises 16 residues. Trimming removed 2 bases from V and 5 bases from J, with 15 bases in between. Here the CDR3 reads CASSLAGTAMTGELFF. The CDR3, as DNA: TGTGCCAGCAGCTTAGCGGGGACAGCGATGACCGGGGAGCTGTTTTTT.

The J gene is TRBJ2-2, the V gene TRBV30, with unresolved D. Germline CDR1 is GTSNPN and CDR2 is SVGIG (reference sequence). Trimming cost V 3 bases and J 4 bases, with 9 bases left between them. The length of the CDR3 is 13 residues. CDR3 sequence: CAWSAWSTGELFF. The CDR3 DNA sequence: TGTGCCTGGAGCGCTTGGAGCACCGGGGAGCTGTTTTTT.

The chain recombines TRBV19 with TRBJ2-1; 7 bases are shared with TRBD1. CDR1 is LNHDA, CDR2 SQIVND, per germline (reference sequence). This CDR3 spans 13 amino acids. J gave up 6 bases and V 11 bases, and 10 bases lay outside the gene matches. The CDR3, as DNA: TGTGCCGCAACGACAGGGCCCCGCAATGAGCAGTTCTTC. Protein sequence: CAATTGPRNEQFF.

This clone is a singleton in its sample. The chain couples TRBV5-1 to TRBJ1-4; D perhaps matches TRBD1 (6 bases). CDR1 and CDR2 (germline): SGHRS, YFSETQ. Deletions cut 4 bases from V and 6 bases from J, with 13 bases between. The CDR3 consists of 14 residues. The CDR3 here is CASSNGQKHEKLFF. The DNA for the CDR3 is TGCGCCAGCAGCAACGGACAGAAACATGAAAAACTGTTTTTT.

The rearrangement links TRBV28 to TRBJ2-3, with 7 nucleotides matching TRBD2. V lost 5 bases to trimming and J lost 3 bases; unmatched junction nucleotides: 11. The CDR3 contains 16 residues. From germline, CDR1 is MDHEN and CDR2 SYDVKM. CDR3 residues: CASSNFGRGGTDTQYF. As DNA, the CDR3 is TGTGCCAGCAGTAATTTTGGGAGGGGAGGGACAGATACGCAGTATTTT.

This clone showed up just a few times. The chain recombines TRBV19 with TRBJ2-5; perhaps TRBD1 as D (6 bases). The V gene's germline CDR1 is LNHDA and CDR2 SQIVND (reference sequence). V was trimmed by 5 bases and J by 4 bases, leaving 14 bases between them. The CDR3 consists of 14 residues. Here the CDR3 DNA reads TGTGCCAGTAGTTCATGGACAGTTACAGAGACCCAGTACTTC. Amino acids: CASSSWTVTETQYF.

The chain couples TRBV5-8 to TRBJ2-7; the match to TRBD2 covers 10 bases. The J segment lost 3 bases and the V segment lost 2 bases, leaving 5 bases of the junction unmatched. In germline, CDR1 is SGHTS, CDR2 YDEGEE. The CDR3 runs 15 residues. Written as DNA, the CDR3 is TGTGCCAGCAGCTTAAAAGCGGGAGGGGGCTACGAGCAGTACTTC. It yields the protein CASSLKAGGGYEQYF.

The chain is built from TRBV18 and TRBJ1-4; tentatively, D is TRBD1 (6 bases). V was clipped by 6 bases and J by 7 bases, with 15 bases between them. Germline assignment: CDR1 KGHSH and CDR2 LQKENI. The CDR3 runs to 14 residues. For the CDR3, the DNA is TGTGCCAGCTCGTTACAGGGAACGGGTGAAAAACTGTTTTTT. Protein sequence: CASSLQGTGEKLFF.

V is TRBV20-1 and J is TRBJ1-2; perhaps TRBD1 as D (6 bases). The CDR3 loop spans 10 amino acids. Germline CDR1 is DFQATT and CDR2 is SNEGSKA (reference sequence). CDR3 sequence: CRPGTDRYTF. CDR3 nucleotides: TGCAGACCCGGGACGGACAGATACACCTTC.

The V gene is TRBV19, the J gene TRBJ2-7, with TRBD1 matching over 9 bases. Germline values: CDR1 LNHDA, CDR2 SQIVND (reference sequence). V shed 8 bases, J shed 2 bases, and the junction held 7 bases outside the gene matches. CDR3 length: 14 amino acids. Here the CDR3 reads CASGTGRRAYEQYF. The CDR3 bases are TGTGCCAGTGGGACAGGGAGGAGGGCCTACGAGCAGTACTTC.

The rearrangement uses TRBV27 and TRBJ2-7; D perhaps matches TRBD1 (6 bases). Germline CDR1 MNHEY, CDR2 SMNVEV (reference sequence). The CDR3 totals 15 residues. V was pared by 3 bases and J by 3 bases, with 15 bases between. CDR3 DNA: TGTGCCAGCAGTTTTGGTACAGGGTGGAACTACGAGCAGTACTTC. Its translation: CASSFGTGWNYEQYF.

This chain connects TRBV18 to TRBJ2-7; a possible D gene is TRBD2 (5 bases). V was cut by 3 bases and J by 4 bases, with 16 bases left in between. The CDR3 consists of 15 residues. The germline gives CDR1 KGHSH, CDR2 LQKENI. The CDR3 region has the DNA TGTGCCAGCTCACCGACGGGGATCTCCATATACGAGCAGTACTTC. Translating gives CASSPTGISIYEQYF.

In this sample, this clone turned up once. CDR3 nucleotide sequence: TGTGCCAGCAGCCCTTCCGGGGCGAACACCGGGGAGCTGTTTTTT. It specifies CASSPSGANTGELFF. The chain recombines TRBV9 with TRBJ2-2; D may be TRBD2 (5 bases). CDR3 length equals 15 residues. Germline-derived CDR1 and CDR2 are SGDLS and YYNGEE. Trimming took 4 bases from V and 0 from J, leaving 10 bases between them.

The chain uses TRBV5-1 and TRBJ1-1; TRBD1 agrees at 8 bases. The CDR3 covers 16 residues. The junction had 11 bases not matched to a gene; V was cut back by 1 base and J by 6 bases. CDR1 and CDR2 (germline): SGHRS, YFSETQ. CDR3 region: CASSLWDRPMGAEAFF. CDR3 sequence (DNA): TGCGCCAGCAGCTTGTGGGACAGGCCGATGGGGGCTGAAGCTTTCTTT.

The rearrangement links TRBV30 to TRBJ1-1; the D is unclear. Trimming removed 1 base at V and 2 bases at J, with 20 bases between. There are 17 residues in the CDR3. Germline V gene sequence: CDR1 GTSNPN, CDR2 SVGIG (reference sequence). CDR3 bases: TGTGCCTGGAGTGAGGTCTCTCTCTTAGGAGTAAACACTGAAGCTTTCTTT. It is translated as CAWSEVSLLGVNTEAFF.

The V and J genes are TRBV10-3 and TRBJ2-1, with 7 bases matching TRBD1. The length of the CDR3 is 14 residues. From germline, CDR1 is ENHRY and CDR2 SYGVKD. The V gene end was trimmed by 3 bases and the J gene end by 7 bases; junction bases not matched to a gene: 6. CDR3 loop: CAISESTGDNEQFF. DNA for the CDR3: TGTGCCATCAGTGAATCAACAGGGGATAATGAGCAGTTCTTC.

The rearrangement links TRBV28 to TRBJ2-3; 9 nucleotides line up with TRBD1. The V and J ends lost 4 bases and 2 bases, in that order; junction bases with no gene match: 7. The CDR3 consists of 16 residues. Germline V lookup: CDR1 MDHEN, CDR2 SYDVKM. The CDR3 loop reads CASSSDRGPITDTQYF. In nucleotides, the CDR3 is TGTGCCAGCAGTTCGGACAGGGGCCCTATCACAGATACGCAGTATTTT.

The rearrangement links TRBV18 to TRBJ2-5, with 12 bases lining up with TRBD2. The CDR3 is 15 amino acids. V lost 3 bases, J lost 5 bases, and 4 bases stayed unmatched. CDR1 and CDR2 from the germline V gene are KGHSH and LQKENI. CDR3 DNA sequence: TGTGCCAGCTCACCGACTAGCGGGAGTGGGGAGACCCAGTACTTC. Translating gives CASSPTSGSGETQYF.